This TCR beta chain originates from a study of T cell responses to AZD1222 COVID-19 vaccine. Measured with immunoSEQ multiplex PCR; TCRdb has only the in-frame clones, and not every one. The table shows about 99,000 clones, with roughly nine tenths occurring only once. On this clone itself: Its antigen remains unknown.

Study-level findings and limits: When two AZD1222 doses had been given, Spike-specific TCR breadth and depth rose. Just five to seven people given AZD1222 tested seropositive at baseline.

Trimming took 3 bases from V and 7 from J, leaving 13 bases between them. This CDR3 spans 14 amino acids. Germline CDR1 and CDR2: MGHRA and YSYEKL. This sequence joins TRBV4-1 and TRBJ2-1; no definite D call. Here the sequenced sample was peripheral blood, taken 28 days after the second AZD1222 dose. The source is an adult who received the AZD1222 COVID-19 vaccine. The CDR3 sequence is CASSHLSGRNEQFF. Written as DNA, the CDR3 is TGCGCCAGCAGCCATCTTTCGGGCCGGAATGAGCAGTTCTTC.